This passage covers 24 T cell receptor beta chains from one sample sequenced in a study of OX40 agonist ivuxolimab in advanced cancers. TCRdb's table, derived via immunoSEQ multiplex PCR, lists solely in-frame clones and lacks some. The sample shows around 19,000 clones, roughly 88% of them seen only once. This specimen was CD4+ or CD8+ T cells sorted from blood, taken in a trial of the OX40 agonist ivuxolimab. All receptors derive from an adult with an advanced solid tumor such as melanoma, head and neck, liver or kidney cancer.

The chain uses TRBV15 and TRBJ2-5, with 12 bases matching TRBD2. Germline trimming cut 1 base from V and 2 bases from J; bases unmatched to any gene: 8. This CDR3 is 18 amino acids long. From germline, CDR1 is LNHNV and CDR2 YYDKDF (reference sequence). The CDR3: CATSRGTSGAPFQETQYF. CDR3 nucleotide sequence: TGTGCCACCAGCAGAGGGACTAGCGGGGCTCCCTTTCAAGAGACCCAGTACTTC.

The CDR3 reads CASSQEWTSSSYEQYF. The CDR3 DNA reads as TGTGCCAGCAGCCAAGAGTGGACTAGCAGTTCCTACGAGCAGTACTTC. The V and J genes are TRBV4-2 and TRBJ2-7; 8 bases map to TRBD2. From germline, CDR1 is LGHNA and CDR2 YNFKEQ. V shed 0 bases, J shed 1 base, and the junction held 5 bases outside the gene matches. The CDR3 has 16 residues.

This clone came up once. The chain links TRBV28 to TRBJ2-4; D assignment may be TRBD1 or TRBD2 (6 bases each). Germline V gene data show CDR1 as MDHEN and CDR2 as SYDVKM. Trimming shortened V by 7 bases and J by 0 bases, and 34 bases separated the two germline ends. The CDR3 contains 22 residues. CDR3 bases: TGTGCCAGCATCCAACTGGAGGGGGAGAGGGCGACCCTTCCCCTAGCCAAAAACATTCAGTACTTC. Translation gives CASIQLEGERATLPLAKNIQYF.

This clone was detected only a few times. The chain recombines TRBV28 with TRBJ2-5; TRBD1 might be the D (5 bases). The germline V gene encodes CDR1 MDHEN and CDR2 SYDVKM. CDR3 size: 15 residues. V lost 3 bases, J lost 5 bases, and 16 bases lay in between. CDR3: CASSFQGFGAETQYF. CDR3 nucleotide sequence: TGTGCCAGCAGTTTTCAGGGATTTGGAGCGGAGACCCAGTACTTC.

The chain has TRBV7-9 and TRBJ1-1, with a tentative D call TRBD1 (6 bases). V lost 5 bases to trimming and J lost 4 bases, with 17 bases between them. The CDR3 is 15 residues long. Germline CDR1 reads SEHNR; CDR2 reads FQNEAQ (reference sequence). Here the CDR3 reads CASSPRIGTSTEAFF. The CDR3 DNA reads TGTGCCAGCAGCCCCCGAATCGGGACAAGCACTGAAGCTTTCTTT.

The chain combines TRBV6-5 with TRBJ1-1; 8 bases are a match to TRBD1. The CDR3 spans 13 residues. Germline trimming cut 2 bases from V and 7 bases from J; bases unmatched to any gene: 3. Looked up from germline, CDR1 is MNHEY and CDR2 is SVGAGI. The DNA for the CDR3 is TGTGCCAGCAGTTACACGACAGGGGATGAAGCTTTCTTT. Translated, it gives CASSYTTGDEAFF.

A word on this clone: Other DNA variants within this sample encode the same CDR3. This sequence joins TRBV7-3 and TRBJ2-2; no firm D call. V gave up 2 bases and J gave up 6 bases, with 7 bases separating them. In germline, CDR1 is SGHTA, CDR2 FQGTGA. The CDR3 is 13 residues long. The CDR3, as DNA: TGTGCCAGCAGCTTAGGGCTAGCCGGGGAGCTGTTTTTT. Protein product: CASSLGLAGELFF.

The table lists this clone with a count of one. The rearrangement links TRBV14 to TRBJ1-2; 7 bases are a match to TRBD1. This CDR3 has 14 amino acids. The germline CDR1 and CDR2 sequences are SGHDN and FVKESK. V was clipped by 2 bases and J by 2 bases; unmatched bases: 2. The CDR3 is CASSQTTGNYGYTF. CDR3 DNA sequence: TGTGCCAGCAGCCAAACGACAGGGAACTATGGCTACACCTTC.

CDR3 region: CASSEWDNSYEQYF. CDR3 bases: TGTGCCAGCAGTGAATGGGACAACTCCTACGAGCAGTACTTC. The chain recombines TRBV2 with TRBJ2-7, with D perhaps matching TRBD1 (6 bases). V gave up 2 bases and J gave up 0 bases, with 8 bases separating them. Germline V gene lookup returns CDR1 SNHLY and CDR2 FYNNEI. The CDR3 runs 14 residues.

This chain joins TRBV19 and TRBJ2-7; 9 nucleotides line up with TRBD1. This CDR3 is 15 amino acids long. The germline V gene encodes CDR1 LNHDA and CDR2 SQIVND (reference sequence). V shed 3 bases, J shed 3 bases, and the junction held 6 bases outside the gene matches. The DNA of the CDR3 is TGTGCCAGTAGTATGGCGGGACAGGGAAACTACGAGCAGTACTTC. This translates into CASSMAGQGNYEQYF.

The chain is built from TRBV6-6 and TRBJ2-5; possible D gene TRBD2, 6 bases. CDR1 is MNHNY, CDR2 SVGAGI, per germline (reference sequence). V was trimmed by 5 bases and J by 3 bases, leaving 16 bases between them. The CDR3 is 15 residues long. Here the CDR3 DNA reads TGTGCCAGCAGTAACCCGTCACGGGGGAAAGAGACCCAGTACTTC. Its protein is CASSNPSRGKETQYF.

The DNA for the CDR3 is TGTGCCAGCAGCCATGCCCCAGGGTCCGGTACAGATACGCAGTATTTT. Residues: CASSHAPGSGTDTQYF. The rearrangement links TRBV14 to TRBJ2-3, with D possibly being TRBD1 (5 bases). The CDR3 length is 16 residues. Germline CDR1 reads SGHDN; CDR2 reads FVKESK. V lost 3 bases and J 3 bases, leaving 16 bases between the germline ends.

The chain carries TRBV19 and TRBJ1-5; D is ambiguous. This CDR3 spans 13 amino acids. V lost 5 bases and J 0 bases, leaving 5 bases between the germline ends. CDR1 is LNHDA and CDR2 is SQIVND in the germline V gene (reference sequence). DNA of the CDR3: TGTGCCAGTAGTTCCGATAGCAATCAGCCCCAGCATTTT. Protein product: CASSSDSNQPQHF.

About this clone: The DNA is omitted, as the CDR3 cannot be located on it reliably, and the CDR3 follows TCRdb's listing. This sequence joins TRBV7-3 and TRBJ2-3; the DNA was not used to check the table's D call, TRBD2. Looked up from germline, CDR1 is SGHTA and CDR2 is FQGTGA. Both ends counted, the CDR3 spans 16 residues. CDR3 sequence reads: CASSSLAGGRGDAVFW.

The chain is built from TRBV4-1 and TRBJ1-4; weak D call: TRBD1 (5 bases). Trimming took 0 bases from V and 6 from J, leaving 8 bases between them. CDR1 is MGHRA, CDR2 YSYEKL, per germline. The CDR3 spans 14 residues. This CDR3 is CASSQEDSYEKLFF. DNA of the CDR3: TGCGCCAGCAGCCAAGAAGACAGCTATGAAAAACTGTTTTTT.

This chain connects TRBV18 to TRBJ1-1, with 7 bases fitting TRBD1. Per the germline V gene, CDR1 is KGHSH and CDR2 is LQKENI. This CDR3 has 16 residues. The V and J ends lost 5 bases and 1 base, in that order; junction bases with no gene match: 10. The CDR3 here is CASSSFQTGRNTEAFF. The CDR3 DNA reads as TGTGCCAGCTCATCTTTCCAGACAGGGCGGAACACTGAAGCTTTCTTT.

This rearrangement joins TRBV7-2 to TRBJ1-1; 7 positions match TRBD1. V trimming: 6 bases; J trimming: 4 bases; junction bases outside the gene matches: 2. Germline CDR1 reads SGHTA; CDR2 reads FQGNSA. The CDR3 is 12 amino acids. CDR3 sequence: CASRTGSTEAFF. CDR3 in DNA: TGTGCCAGCAGGACAGGGAGCACTGAAGCTTTCTTT.

The chain combines TRBV30 with TRBJ1-1; possibly TRBD1 for D (6 bases). Trimming cost V 2 bases and J 11 bases, with 15 bases left between them. The CDR3 consists of 12 residues. Germline V gene lookup returns CDR1 GTSNPN and CDR2 SVGIG (reference sequence). In DNA form, the CDR3 reads TGTGCCTGGAGTCTAGACCGGACAGACGCTTTCTTT. Translating gives CAWSLDRTDAFF.

V and J are TRBV7-9 and TRBJ1-4; D is perhaps TRBD1 (6 bases). Germline V gives CDR1 SEHNR, CDR2 FQNEAQ (reference sequence). CDR3 length: 19 residues. V was trimmed by 2 bases and J by 0 bases, leaving 19 bases between them. The CDR3 DNA reads TGTGCCAGCAGCTTACCCTGGACAGAACTCACTACAACTAATGAAAAACTGTTTTTT. Translating gives CASSLPWTELTTTNEKLFF. Filled out from reference TRBV7-9 and TRBJ1-4, the complete variable domain reads DTGVSQNPRHKITKRGQNVTFRCDPISEHNRLYWYRQTLGQGPEFLTYFQNEAQLEKSRLLSDRFSAERPKGSFSTLEIQRTEQGDSAMYLCASSLPWTELTTTNEKLFFGSGTQLSVL.

The chain has TRBV28 and TRBJ1-1; 12 nucleotides match TRBD1. This CDR3 contains 15 residues. V dropped 6 bases and J dropped 0; count of bases not matched to a gene: 2. The germline CDR1 and CDR2 sequences are MDHEN and SYDVKM. The CDR3 is CASRGDRGLNTEAFF. The CDR3 DNA sequence: TGTGCCAGCAGGGGGGACAGGGGGCTGAACACTGAAGCTTTCTTT.

This chain joins TRBV6-4 and TRBJ1-2; D is ambiguous. The CDR3 contains 13 residues. V was clipped by 8 bases and J by 2 bases, with 12 bases between them. Germline V gene lookup returns CDR1 MRHNA and CDR2 SNTAGT. The CDR3 coding sequence is TGTGCCAGCCCCGAAGGGTGGAACTATGGCTACACCTTC. Protein sequence: CASPEGWNYGYTF.

V gene TRBV7-9 combines with J gene TRBJ2-1; 7 bases map to TRBD2. The CDR3 totals 18 residues. Germline V gives CDR1 SEHNR, CDR2 FQNEAQ (reference sequence). The trim removed 5 bases at V and 6 bases at J, leaving 19 bases unmatched. The CDR3 loop is CASSTNSGPSRFVNEQFF. The CDR3 region has the DNA TGTGCCAGCAGCACCAATAGCGGGCCTAGTAGGTTTGTCAATGAGCAGTTCTTC.

The V call is TRBV13, the J call TRBJ2-7; 9 bases map to TRBD2. The germline gives CDR1 PRHDT, CDR2 FYEKMQ (reference sequence). With 3 bases clipped from V and 5 bases from J, the junction kept 5 bases outside the gene matches. This CDR3 has 14 amino acids. This CDR3 is CASSLGLATHEQYF. In nucleotides, the CDR3 is TGTGCCAGCAGCTTGGGACTAGCAACCCACGAGCAGTACTTC.

The chain links TRBV7-6 to TRBJ2-1; tentatively, D is TRBD1 (6 bases). V gave up 4 bases and J gave up 8 bases, with 9 bases separating them. This CDR3 spans 12 amino acids. The germline gives CDR1 SGHVS, CDR2 FNYEAQ. The CDR3 DNA follows: TGTGCCAGCAGCTCAGGGGTGGATGAGCAGTTCTTC. This encodes CASSSGVDEQFF.